This is a list of T cell receptor beta chains from one sample in a study of neurological immune-mediated disorders. MiXCR was run by TCRdb on the 5' RACE reads, yielding one entry per CDR3 protein. The sample gives roughly 41,000 distinct CDR3 sequences, over 8.5% of which show up once; roughly 4% is in the top ten. The sample was PBMCs. The receptors originated from a man in his fifties or sixties with HTLV-1-associated myelopathy (HAM/TSP). Both conserved end residues are trimmed from each CDR3. D genes are given only for firm matches.

TRBV11-3	TRBD2	ASSSGLAGLDEQF
TRBV28	.	ASSSPPRMNTEAF
TRBV10-3	.	AIRLADTGELF
TRBV25-1	.	ASSGSQVQETQY
TRBV29-1	TRBD2	SVEWWGSGAGGPTDTQY
TRBV12-3/TRBV12-4	TRBD2	ASSQLAGGLDTQY
TRBV20-1	.	SAGALRNQPQH
TRBV20-1	TRBD2	SAPTSGSVLNEQF
TRBV7-2	TRBD1	ASSSDAGGKAF
TRBV7-9	.	ASSLRASATQY
TRBV20-1	.	SATDGRGSTDTQY
TRBV9	.	ASSVPDIRAGELF
TRBV20-1	.	SARVFQETQY
TRBV20-1	TRBD2	SARVTVAGSYEQY
TRBV20-1	TRBD2	SARSLSGSPGEQY
TRBV28	.	ASSLRDRFLGYEQY
TRBV3-1	.	ASSRKRYAGNTIY
TRBV7-2	TRBD1	ASSPGQGFGETQY
TRBV5-1	TRBD1	ASSLSWDSLYGYT
TRBV12-3/TRBV12-4	TRBD1	ASSPLTGFLQDTQY
TRBV5-1	TRBD1	ASSIQGTGELF
TRBV5-6	.	ASSWGPSGELF
TRBV7-9	TRBD1	ASSGVMTGGNEQF
TRBV20-1	.	SARDQGGRGGELF
TRBV12-3/TRBV12-4	.	ASSRGPSGGNTIY
TRBV5-6	.	ASSFGSRDEQY
TRBV7-8	.	ASSLGDRYNEQF
TRBV14	.	ASSQGRTMNTEAF
TRBV20-1	.	SAARGRDNSPLH
TRBV7-9	TRBD1	ASSPRTGSRYEQY
TRBV28	.	ASSTDVVTKNIQY
TRBV5-1	TRBD2	ASSLMASREPYEQY
TRBV5-1	.	ASSLNPGVESNQPQH
TRBV20-1	TRBD1	SAKVGTASTYNSPLH
TRBV5-1	.	ASSLVRGTRTTTDTQY
TRBV5-1	.	ASSTGQNYGYT
TRBV4-1	.	ASKGEGLSNEQF
TRBV5-1	.	ASSFSGQPSDTQY
TRBV5-1	.	ASSIPPSNLSDPKDEQY
TRBV20-1	.	SVDFGPNTEAF
TRBV7-2	.	ASSLVLSGGTEAF
TRBV6-1	.	ASSFSSGNTIY
TRBV13	TRBD1	ASSYRDRYYEQY
TRBV7-2	TRBD1	ASSARGQVGGNQPQH
TRBV29-1	.	SVEGEGPIY
TRBV7-8	TRBD2	ASSPEGLAFTNEQF
TRBV20-1	.	SAPGVKAF
TRBV14	.	ASSPTPTGELF
TRBV7-2	.	ASSLARDNSPLH
TRBV5-6	.	ASSPNSGDTQY
TRBV12-3/TRBV12-4	TRBD2	ASSTGLAANNEQF
TRBV5-1	.	ASSFYFQGTGELF
TRBV5-1	.	ASSQTGSYNEQF
TRBV28	TRBD1	ASSTPGQGPKVKEKLF
TRBV27	.	ATRLGAYNEQF